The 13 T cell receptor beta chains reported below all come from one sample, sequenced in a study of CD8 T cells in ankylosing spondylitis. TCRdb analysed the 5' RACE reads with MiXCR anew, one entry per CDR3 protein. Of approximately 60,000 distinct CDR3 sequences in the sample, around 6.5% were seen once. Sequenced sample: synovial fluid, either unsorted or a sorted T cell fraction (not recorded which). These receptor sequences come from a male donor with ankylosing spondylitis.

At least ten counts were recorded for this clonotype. CDR3 region: CASSLFPLAGVETQYF. Written as DNA, the CDR3 is TGTGCCAGCAGTTTATTCCCACTAGCGGGAGTTGAGACCCAGTACTTC. The V call is TRBV27, the J call TRBJ2-5, with 11 bases matching TRBD2. The CDR3 has 16 residues. Germline V gene lookup returns CDR1 MNHEY and CDR2 SMNVEV (reference sequence). J lost 5 bases, V lost 1 base, and 6 bases had no gene match.

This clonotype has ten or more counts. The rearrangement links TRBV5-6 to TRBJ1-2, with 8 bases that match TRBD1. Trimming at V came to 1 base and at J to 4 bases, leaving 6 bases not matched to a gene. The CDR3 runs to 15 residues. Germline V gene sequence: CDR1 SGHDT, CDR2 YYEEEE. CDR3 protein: CASSLRDRTFYGYTF. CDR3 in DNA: TGTGCCAGCAGCTTGAGGGACAGGACCTTCTATGGCTACACCTTC.

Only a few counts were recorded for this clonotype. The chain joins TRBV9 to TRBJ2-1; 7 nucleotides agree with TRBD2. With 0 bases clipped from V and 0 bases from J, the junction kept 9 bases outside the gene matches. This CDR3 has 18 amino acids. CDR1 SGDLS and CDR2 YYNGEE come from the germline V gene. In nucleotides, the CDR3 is TGTGCCAGCAGCGTAGTCGGGGCTAGCGGATACTCCTACAATGAGCAGTTCTTC. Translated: CASSVVGASGYSYNEQFF.

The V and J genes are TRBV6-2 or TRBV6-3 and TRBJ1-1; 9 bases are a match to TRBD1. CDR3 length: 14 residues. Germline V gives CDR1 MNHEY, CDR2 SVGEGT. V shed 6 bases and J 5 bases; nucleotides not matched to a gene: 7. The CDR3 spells CASRPGQGRTEAFF. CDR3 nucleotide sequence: TGTGCCAGCAGACCTGGACAGGGGCGGACTGAAGCTTTCTTT.

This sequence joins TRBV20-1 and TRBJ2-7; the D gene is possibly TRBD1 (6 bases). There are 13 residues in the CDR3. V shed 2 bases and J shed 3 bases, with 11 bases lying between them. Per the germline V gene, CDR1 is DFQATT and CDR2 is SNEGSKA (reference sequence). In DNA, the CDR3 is TGCAGTGCTAGACCGGGACACTTCTACGAGCAGTACTTC. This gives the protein CSARPGHFYEQYF.

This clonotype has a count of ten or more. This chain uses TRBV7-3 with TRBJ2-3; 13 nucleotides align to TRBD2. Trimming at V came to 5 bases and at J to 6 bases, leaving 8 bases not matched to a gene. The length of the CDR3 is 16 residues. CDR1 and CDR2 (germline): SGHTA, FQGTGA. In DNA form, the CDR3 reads TGTGCCAGCAGCCCAAAGGGACTAGCGGGACTCGATACGCAGTATTTT. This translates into CASSPKGLAGLDTQYF.

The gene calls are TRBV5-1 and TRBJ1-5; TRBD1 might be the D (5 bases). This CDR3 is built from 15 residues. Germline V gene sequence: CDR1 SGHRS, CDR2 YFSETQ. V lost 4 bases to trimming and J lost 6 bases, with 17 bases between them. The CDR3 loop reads CASSANSGSGQPQHF. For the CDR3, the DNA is TGCGCCAGCAGCGCCAACTCAGGGTCGGGTCAGCCCCAGCATTTT. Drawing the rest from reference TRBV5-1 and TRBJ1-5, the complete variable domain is KAGVTQTPRYLIKTRGQQVTLSCSPISGHRSVSWYQQTPGQGLQFLFEYFSETQRNKGNFPGRFSGRQFSNSRSEMNVSTLELGDSALYLCASSANSGSGQPQHFGDGTRLSIL.

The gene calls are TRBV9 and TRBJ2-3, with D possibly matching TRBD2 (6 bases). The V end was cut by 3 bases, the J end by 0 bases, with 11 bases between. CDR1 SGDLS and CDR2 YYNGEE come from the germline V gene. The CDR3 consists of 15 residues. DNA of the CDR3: TGTGCCAGCAGCGCGGGACTCTATAGCACAGATACGCAGTATTTT. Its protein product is CASSAGLYSTDTQYF. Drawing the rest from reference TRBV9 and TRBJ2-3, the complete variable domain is DSGVTQTPKHLITATGQRVTLRCSPRSGDLSVYWYQQSLDQGLQFLIQYYNGEERAKGNILERFSAQQFPDLHSELNLSSLELGDSALYFCASSAGLYSTDTQYFGPGTRLTVL.

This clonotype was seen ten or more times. The CDR3 sequence: CASSLDQRKTQYF. CDR3 coding DNA: TGTGCCAGCAGCTTAGATCAGCGAAAGACCCAGTACTTC. This rearrangement joins TRBV7-6 to TRBJ2-5, with D hard to call. This CDR3 spans 13 amino acids. Germline values: CDR1 SGHVS, CDR2 FNYEAQ. The V end lost 1 base, the J end lost 6 bases, and 9 bases lay between the germline ends.

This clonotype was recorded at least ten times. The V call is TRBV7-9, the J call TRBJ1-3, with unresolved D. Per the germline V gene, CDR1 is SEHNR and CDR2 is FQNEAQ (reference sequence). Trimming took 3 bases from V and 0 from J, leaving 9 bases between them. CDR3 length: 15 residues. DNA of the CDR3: TGTGCCAGCAGCTTGGACGTCCACTCTGGAAACACCATATATTTT. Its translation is CASSLDVHSGNTIYF.

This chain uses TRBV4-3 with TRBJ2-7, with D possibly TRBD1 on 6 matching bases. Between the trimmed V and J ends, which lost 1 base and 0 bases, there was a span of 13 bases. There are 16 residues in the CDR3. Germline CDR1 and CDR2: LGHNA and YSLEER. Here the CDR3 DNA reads TGCGCCAGCAGCCAAGGGGACACAGCATACTCCTACGAGCAGTACTTC. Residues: CASSQGDTAYSYEQYF.

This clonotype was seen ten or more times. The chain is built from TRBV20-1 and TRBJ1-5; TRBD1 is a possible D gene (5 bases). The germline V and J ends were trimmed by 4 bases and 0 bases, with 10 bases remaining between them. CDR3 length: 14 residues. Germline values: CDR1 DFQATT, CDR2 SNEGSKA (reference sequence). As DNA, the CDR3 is TGCAGTGCTAATCAGGGTTATAGCAATCAGCCCCAGCATTTT. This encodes CSANQGYSNQPQHF.

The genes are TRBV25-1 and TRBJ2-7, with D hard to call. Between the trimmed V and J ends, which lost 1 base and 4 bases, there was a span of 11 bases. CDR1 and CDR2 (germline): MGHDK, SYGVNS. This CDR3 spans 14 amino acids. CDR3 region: CASSEFPPGYEQYF. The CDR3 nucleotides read TGTGCCAGCAGTGAATTCCCCCCTGGATACGAGCAGTACTTC.